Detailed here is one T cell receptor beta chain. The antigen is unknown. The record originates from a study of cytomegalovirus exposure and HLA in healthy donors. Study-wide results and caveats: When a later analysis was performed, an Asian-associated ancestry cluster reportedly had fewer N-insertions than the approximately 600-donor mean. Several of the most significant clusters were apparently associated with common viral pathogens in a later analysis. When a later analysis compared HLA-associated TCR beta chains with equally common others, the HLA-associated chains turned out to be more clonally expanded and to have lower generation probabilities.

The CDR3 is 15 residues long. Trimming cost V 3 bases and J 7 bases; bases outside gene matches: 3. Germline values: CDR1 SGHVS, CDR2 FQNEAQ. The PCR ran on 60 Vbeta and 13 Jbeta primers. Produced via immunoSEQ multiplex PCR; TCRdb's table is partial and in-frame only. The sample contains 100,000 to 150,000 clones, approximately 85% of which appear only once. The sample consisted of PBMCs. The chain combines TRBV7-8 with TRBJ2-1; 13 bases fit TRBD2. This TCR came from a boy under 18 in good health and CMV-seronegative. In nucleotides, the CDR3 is TGTGCCAGCAGCTTCAGACTAGCGGGGGGTAATGAGCAGTTCTTC. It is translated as CASSFRLAGGNEQFF.